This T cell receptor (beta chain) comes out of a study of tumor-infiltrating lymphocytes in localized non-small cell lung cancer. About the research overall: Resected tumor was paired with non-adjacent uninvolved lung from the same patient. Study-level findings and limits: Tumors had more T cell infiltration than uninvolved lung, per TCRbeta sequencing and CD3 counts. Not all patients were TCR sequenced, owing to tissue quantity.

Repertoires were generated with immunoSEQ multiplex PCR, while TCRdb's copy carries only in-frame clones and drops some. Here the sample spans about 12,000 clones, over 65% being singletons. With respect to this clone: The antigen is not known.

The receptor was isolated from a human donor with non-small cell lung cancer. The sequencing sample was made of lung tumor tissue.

The CDR3 coding sequence is TGTGCCAGCAGCTTAGCCTCCTACAATGAGCAGTTCTTC. Its protein product is CASSLASYNEQFF. V usage is TRBV11-2 and J usage is TRBJ2-1; D not certain. CDR1 is SGHAT, CDR2 FQNNGV, per germline. Between the trimmed V and J ends, which lost 1 base and 0 bases, there was a span of 1 base. CDR3 length: 13 amino acids.